This T cell receptor (beta chain) was identified in a study of blood T cells in healthy people across ages. General study findings and limits: Naive CD4+ cells and diversity were both higher in long-lived donors than in aged donors.

Alongside a J-beta primer mix, a sample-barcoded 5' primer served in a second PCR lasting roughly 6 to 12 cycles. Each CDR3 protein is one row after TCRdb ran MiXCR on the 5' RACE reads. The sample includes hundreds of thousands of distinct CDR3 sequences, about 30% of them seen just once. Germline values: CDR1 LNHDA, CDR2 SQIVND (reference sequence). CDR3 size: 13 residues. V shed 9 bases and J shed 7 bases, with 16 bases lying between them. Those donating, healthy Caucasian individuals from Russia, were aged roughly 6 to 100. Peripheral blood was drawn, approximately 10 milliliters per donor. In regard to this clonotype: Antigen: not known.

This clonotype was sampled from a woman of 80 years or more in good health. The V and J genes are TRBV19 and TRBJ1-5, with D tentatively TRBD1 (6 bases). Sequenced material: blood. The CDR3: CARSAGVEQPQHF. DNA of the CDR3: TGTGCCAGGAGCGCAGGGGTCGAACAGCCCCAGCATTTT.